This T cell receptor beta chain was obtained from a study of blood T cell repertoires in COVID-19. Germline V lookup: CDR1 SGHKS, CDR2 YYEKEE (reference sequence). The CDR3 sequence is 13 residues long. V was cut by 4 bases and J by 2 bases, with 9 bases left in between. As processed by the authors: The authors estimated nucleated cell counts from reference gene primer amplification. The assay was immunoSEQ multiplex PCR, and TCRdb's table has in-frame clones only and misses some. That table supplies the V and J calls and clone size; D and trimming were determined from the DNA. Of roughly 320,000 clones in the sample, 90% were seen once. Participants were aged roughly 18 to 89 years from 20 to 30 US areas. Cohorts were assigned according to the clinical history that participants reported.

Specimen: PBMCs or T cells enriched from blood (not recorded which). The TCR sequence derives from a woman in her thirties who had been exposed to COVID-19. J is TRBJ1-1 and V is TRBV5-5; no firm D call. CDR3 loop: CASSLIRNTEAFF. The CDR3 nucleotides read TGTGCCAGCAGCCTAATAAGAAACACTGAAGCTTTCTTT. The full variable domain, rest sourced from reference TRBV5-5 and TRBJ1-1, is DAGVTQSPTHLIKTRGQQVTLRCSPISGHKSVSWYQQVLGQGPQFIFQYYEKEERGRGNFPDRFSARQFPNYSSELNVNALLLGDSALYLCASSLIRNTEAFFGQGTRLTVV.